The 13 T cell receptor beta chains listed next were all sequenced from one sample in a study of response to subunit inactivated influenza vaccine. TCRdb itself ran the RT-PCR reads through MiXCR, one entry per CDR3 protein. The sample lists approximately 500,000 distinct CDR3 sequences, 10% to 15% occurring once. The source was PBMCs from blood, collected about 40 days after vaccination. These receptors were taken from a man aged 45-65 years who received an inactivated influenza vaccine.

The table lists this clonotype with a few counts. The rearrangement uses TRBV11-2 and TRBJ2-5, with a weak D call TRBD1 (6 bases). The CDR3 is 15 residues long. V was clipped by 5 bases and J by 5 bases, with 18 bases between them. CDR1 is SGHAT, CDR2 FQNNGV, per germline. The CDR3 loop is CASSPGVIGKETQYF. The DNA for the CDR3 is TGTGCCAGCAGCCCAGGGGTCATAGGCAAGGAGACCCAGTACTTC. The full variable domain, rest sourced from reference TRBV11-2 and TRBJ2-5, is EAGVAQSPRYKIIEKRQSVAFWCNPISGHATLYWYQQILGQGPKLLIQFQNNGVVDDSQLPKDRFSAERLKGVDSTLKIQPAKLEDSAVYLCASSPGVIGKETQYFGPGTRLLVL.

This clonotype was counted only a few times. The chain couples TRBV12-3 or TRBV12-4 to TRBJ2-3; 7 bases align to TRBD2. The CDR3 is made up of 14 amino acids. Germline trimming cut 7 bases from V and 2 bases from J; bases unmatched to any gene: 6. The CDR3 nucleotides read TGTGCCAGCACCCTCCTAGCGGCCACAGATACGCAGTATTTT. Encoded protein: CASTLLAATDTQYF.

The chain uses TRBV5-1 and TRBJ2-1; D is ambiguous. There are 14 residues in the CDR3. CDR1 and CDR2 from the germline V gene are SGHRS and YFSETQ. With 0 bases removed from V and 4 bases from J, the gap between germline ends came to 8 bases. CDR3 amino acids: CASSLDLGYNEQFF. DNA of the CDR3: TGCGCCAGCAGCTTGGATCTAGGGTACAATGAGCAGTTCTTC.

This clonotype was detected a few times. The chain links TRBV4-3 to TRBJ1-4; no clear D. Trimming stripped 1 base from V and 4 bases from J, with 16 bases between. Germline V gives CDR1 LGHNA, CDR2 YSLEER. This CDR3 contains 17 residues. The DNA for the CDR3 is TGCGCCAGCAGCCAAGCGATACCCCGACGGAATAATGAAAAACTGTTTTTT. The encoded protein is CASSQAIPRRNNEKLFF.

The J gene is TRBJ1-6, the V gene TRBV5-1; the D is unclear. V was clipped by 4 bases and J by 7 bases, with 15 bases between them. The CDR3 is 15 amino acids. Germline lookup yields CDR1 SGHRS and CDR2 YFSETQ. As DNA, the CDR3 is TGCGCCAGCAGCACAACAGCGGTAGGGAATTCACCCCTCCACTTT. Its translation: CASSTTAVGNSPLHF.

This chain links TRBV5-5 with TRBJ2-3; possibly TRBD1 or TRBD2 for D (6 bases each). The germline CDR1 and CDR2 sequences are SGHKS and YYEKEE (reference sequence). The CDR3 totals 16 residues. V lost 0 bases and J 4 bases, leaving 15 bases between the germline ends. The CDR3 nucleotides are TGTGCCAGCAGCTTGGGGGGGGCCAGCAGCTCAGATACGCAGTATTTT. Protein: CASSLGGASSSDTQYF.

J is TRBJ1-1 and V is TRBV4-3; D possibly corresponds to TRBD1 (6 bases). V lost 6 bases to trimming and J lost 0 bases, with 11 bases between them. CDR1 LGHNA and CDR2 YSLEER come from the germline V gene. The CDR3 has 14 amino acids. Here the CDR3 reads CASSTGSMNTEAFF. The CDR3 nucleotides read TGCGCCAGCAGTACAGGGTCAATGAACACTGAAGCTTTCTTT.

This clonotype was counted a few times. V and J are TRBV3-1 and TRBJ2-5; D is unresolved. The V end was cut by 0 bases, the J end by 1 base, with 6 bases between. Germline CDR1 LGHDT, CDR2 YNNKEL (reference sequence). This CDR3 is 14 amino acids long. CDR3 sequence (DNA): TGTGCCAGCAGCCAAGATCCGGTCCAAGAGACCCAGTACTTC. Encoded protein: CASSQDPVQETQYF.

This clonotype has only a few counts. The chain has TRBV10-2 and TRBJ2-5; TRBD2 matches 14 bases. V dropped 6 bases and J dropped 0; count of bases not matched to a gene: 3. Germline V gene data show CDR1 as WSHSY and CDR2 as SAAADI. The CDR3 is 16 amino acids. This CDR3 reads CASRGTSGGYQETQYF. DNA for the CDR3: TGCGCCAGCAGAGGGACTAGCGGGGGCTACCAAGAGACCCAGTACTTC.

This clonotype was picked up many times. The chain links TRBV7-2 to TRBJ2-7, with D unresolved. Germline CDR1 SGHTA, CDR2 FQGNSA. V lost 2 bases and J 0 bases, leaving 8 bases between the germline ends. The CDR3 consists of 14 residues. CDR3 in amino acids: CASSLLVGSYEQYF. DNA of the CDR3: TGTGCCAGCAGCTTATTGGTCGGCTCCTACGAGCAGTACTTC.

This clonotype was counted between two and nine times. The chain joins TRBV20-1 to TRBJ2-5, with 10 positions matching TRBD1. The length of the CDR3 is 15 residues. J gave up 6 bases and V 5 bases, and 12 bases lay outside the gene matches. The germline V gene has CDR1 DFQATT and CDR2 SNEGSKA (reference sequence). CDR3 residues: CSALVGDRGWQTQYF. CDR3 DNA sequence: TGCAGTGCTCTCGTGGGGGACAGGGGATGGCAGACCCAGTACTTC.

The chain joins TRBV11-2 to TRBJ2-2; TRBD2 matches 8 bases. The CDR3 spans 19 residues. Losses at the gene ends were 0 bases for V and 0 bases for J; bases not matched to a gene: 9. Per the germline V gene, CDR1 is SGHAT and CDR2 is FQNNGV. The CDR3 nucleotides are TGTGCCAGCAGCTTAGATTTGCGGGGGGCCAGTACGAACACCGGGGAGCTGTTTTTT. It yields the protein CASSLDLRGASTNTGELFF.

This clonotype was recorded once. J is TRBJ1-2 and V is TRBV25-1; TRBD1 matches 7 bases. The CDR3 is 15 amino acids. Germline V gene lookup returns CDR1 MGHDK and CDR2 SYGVNS. The trim removed 4 bases at V and 5 bases at J, leaving 10 bases unmatched. CDR3 residues: CASSGPGQNFYGYTF. CDR3 bases: TGTGCCAGCAGTGGACCGGGACAGAACTTTTATGGCTACACCTTC.